These 3 T cell receptor beta chains originate from one sample sequenced in a study of a mutant IDH1 vaccine in newly diagnosed glioma. No antigen is known for these receptors. Generated by immunoSEQ multiplex PCR, the TCRdb table keeps only in-frame clones and is missing some. The profile covers roughly 86,000 clones, with approximately 80% appearing a single time and approximately 5% taken by the ten largest. Noted time point: week 47, end of study. Every vaccine dose comprised 300 ug of mutant IDH1 20-mer peptide plus topical imiquimod. The sequenced sample was PBMCs, obtained from a glioma patient whose treatment included an IDH1 peptide vaccine. These receptors originate from a man in his forties with glioma.

The gene calls are TRBV14 and TRBJ1-1; 7 bases line up with TRBD1. Trimming cost V 4 bases and J 0 bases; bases outside gene matches: 8. This CDR3 is 16 amino acids long. The germline V gene encodes CDR1 SGHDN and CDR2 FVKESK. The CDR3 DNA is TGTGCCAGCAGCCCTTGGACAGGAGGCATGAACACTGAAGCTTTCTTT. It translates to CASSPWTGGMNTEAFF.

Written as DNA, the CDR3 is TGTGCCAGCAGTTTCCAGGCGGGGACTAGCGGCTACAATGAGCAGTTCTTC. Translation gives CASSFQAGTSGYNEQFF. The V call is TRBV27, the J call TRBJ2-1; 11 bases fit TRBD2. CDR1 MNHEY and CDR2 SMNVEV come from the germline V gene (reference sequence). Germline trimming cut 3 bases from V and 3 bases from J; bases unmatched to any gene: 7. The CDR3 runs to 17 residues.

A word on this clone: This is likely an artifact of a read error, given a far larger clone one base away. The chain carries TRBV7-9 and TRBJ2-7; TRBD1 might be the D (6 bases). Germline CDR1 SEHNR, CDR2 FQNEAQ (reference sequence). V was cut by 4 bases and J by 1 base, with 8 bases left in between. The CDR3 contains 13 residues. CDR3 region: CASSSGQSYEQYF. The CDR3 DNA reads as TGTGCCAGCAGCTCTGGACAGTCCTACGAGCAGTACTTC.